This is a list of T cell receptor beta chains from one sample in a study of blood T cell repertoires in COVID-19. Only in-frame clones appear in the TCRdb table, and some are missing; sequencing was by immunoSEQ multiplex PCR. The profile covers 200,000 to 250,000 clones, with roughly 80% appearing a single time and 4.5% to 5.5% taken by the ten largest. Sequencing was done on a sample of peripheral blood. The receptors were sampled from a woman in her seventies with COVID-19, enrolled during active disease. Each CDR3 is given with its conserved first and last residue. The order of the fields is CDR3 protein, CDR3 DNA, J gene, D gene, V gene, clone size. A D gene is named only where the DNA matches it firmly. Rows may omit the clone size; those that give it use once, few, many or a size class.

CASTSTEAFF TGTGCCAGCACCAGTACTGAAGCTTTCTTT TRBJ1-1 NA TRBV12-3/TRBV12-4 NA
CASSPGQASGNTIYF TGTGCCAGCAGTCCGGGACAGGCCTCTGGAAACACCATATATTTT TRBJ1-3 TRBD1 TRBV28 few
CATSAPGSYGYTF TGTGCCACCAGTGCCCCGGGAAGCTATGGCTACACCTTC TRBJ1-2 NA TRBV24-1 NA
CASSLFSGGWQYF TGTGCCAGCAGTTTATTCTCCGGGGGTTGGCAGTACTTC TRBJ2-7 NA TRBV28 NA
CSAGTEMQYF TGCAGTGCTGGGACAGAGATGCAGTATTTT TRBJ2-3 TRBD1 TRBV20-1 NA
CASSYGTGDTNTEAFF TGTGCCAGCAGTTACGGGACAGGGGATACGAACACTGAAGCTTTCTTT TRBJ1-1 TRBD1 TRBV6-5 NA
CASSASPGTWTYNEQFF TGTGCCAGCAGCGCTAGTCCCGGGACATGGACCTACAATGAGCAGTTCTTC TRBJ2-1 NA TRBV9 NA
CASSFGAGGTGELFF TGCGCCAGCAGCTTTGGGGCAGGGGGTACCGGGGAGCTGTTTTTT TRBJ2-2 TRBD1 TRBV5-1 few
CASSLKSGRGADTQYF TGTGCCAGCAGCTTAAAAAGCGGGAGAGGGGCAGATACGCAGTATTTT TRBJ2-3 TRBD2 TRBV6-4 NA
CASSLERSSYNEQFF TGCGCCAGCAGCTTGGAAAGGAGCTCCTACAATGAGCAGTTCTTC TRBJ2-1 NA TRBV5-1 NA
CASSLGGGKTEAFF TGTGCCAGCAGTCTCGGGGGTGGGAAGACTGAAGCTTTCTTT TRBJ1-1 NA TRBV27 NA
CASSFSRQGGQPQHF TGTGCCAGCAGTTTCTCAAGACAGGGAGGCCAGCCCCAGCATTTT TRBJ1-5 TRBD1 TRBV28 NA
CASSYEGVFLEQFF TGTGCCAGCAGTTATGAGGGAGTATTTTTGGAGCAGTTCTTC TRBJ2-1 NA TRBV6-6 NA
CASSHGQGRVSTVDEKLFF TGCGCCAGCAGCCACGGACAGGGCCGCGTTTCAACAGTGGATGAAAAACTGTTTTTT TRBJ1-4 TRBD1 TRBV5-1 NA
CASSYENNYGYTF TGTGCCAGCAGTTACGAGAATAACTATGGCTACACCTTC TRBJ1-2 NA TRBV6-2/TRBV6-3 NA
CASSQAQGAGEAFF TGTGCCAGCAGCCAAGCCCAGGGGGCTGGTGAAGCTTTCTTT TRBJ1-1 TRBD1 TRBV4-2 NA
CASSSKTSGPGEQYF TGTGCCAGCAGCTCGAAGACTAGTGGACCGGGAGAGCAGTACTTC TRBJ2-7 NA TRBV5-4 NA
CASVGQGNTEAFF TGTGCCAGCGTTGGACAGGGGAATACTGAAGCTTTCTTT TRBJ1-1 TRBD1 TRBV28 NA
CASSQTRNQETQYF TGTGCCAGCTCACAGACACGGAACCAAGAGACCCAGTACTTC TRBJ2-5 NA TRBV18 NA
CASSLRTNEQYF TGTGCCAGCAGTTTGAGAACCAACGAGCAGTACTTC TRBJ2-7 NA TRBV28 NA
CASSFGQGTKTGELFF TGTGCCAGCAGCTTCGGACAGGGGACAAAGACCGGGGAGCTGTTTTTT TRBJ2-2 TRBD1 TRBV2 NA
CASSLGDRGGYTEAFF TGTGCCAGCAGCTTAGGGGACAGGGGTGGGTACACTGAAGCTTTCTTT TRBJ1-1 TRBD1 TRBV13 NA
CATSDSGQGQPQHF TGTGCCACCAGTGATTCGGGACAAGGACAGCCCCAGCATTTT TRBJ1-5 NA TRBV24-1 NA
CASSLGGGTEAFF TGCGCCAGCAGCTTGGGAGGGGGAACTGAAGCTTTCTTT TRBJ1-1 NA TRBV5-1 NA
CASSLTSGRSGETQYF TGCGCCAGCAGCTTGACTAGCGGGAGGAGTGGAGAGACCCAGTACTTC TRBJ2-5 TRBD2 TRBV5-1 NA
CASSGEAGGELFF TGTGCCAGCAGCGGGGAGGCCGGCGGGGAGCTGTTTTTT TRBJ2-2 NA TRBV5-4 NA
CASSPPGQGLANYGYTF TGTGCCAGCAGCCCACCGGGACAGGGACTAGCTAACTATGGCTACACCTTC TRBJ1-2 TRBD1 TRBV7-2 NA
CASSLEWAQPQHF TGTGCCAGCAGCTTAGAATGGGCTCAGCCCCAGCATTTT TRBJ1-5 NA TRBV7-2 NA
CASSLRSGETQYF TGTGCCAGCAGTTTAAGGAGTGGAGAGACCCAGTACTTC TRBJ2-5 NA TRBV27 NA
CASRRASGGEGTQYF TGTGCCAGTCGAAGGGCTAGCGGAGGGGAGGGGACCCAGTACTTC TRBJ2-5 TRBD2 TRBV19 few
CASSQREQQYF TGTGCCAGCAGCCAACGGGAGCAGCAGTACTTC TRBJ2-7 NA TRBV3-1/TRBV3-2 NA